Below are 18 T cell receptor beta chains sequenced from a single sample in a study of neurological immune-mediated disorders. The time point denotes: technical triplicate 1. TCRdb analysed the 5' RACE reads with MiXCR anew, one entry per CDR3 protein. The sample records about 38,000 distinct CDR3 sequences, over 8.5% being singletons. The sample comprised PBMCs. The receptors here all came from a man aged 55 to 70 with HTLV-1-associated myelopathy (HAM/TSP).

This clonotype was recorded at least ten times. This rearrangement joins TRBV5-1 to TRBJ2-5; D is possibly TRBD1 (6 bases). V was shortened by 4 bases and J by 4 bases, with 14 bases between the two germline ends. Germline V gene lookup returns CDR1 SGHRS and CDR2 YFSETQ. CDR3 length equals 14 residues. The CDR3 loop reads CASSRPTGGETQYF. CDR3 sequence (DNA): TGCGCCAGCAGCCGACCGACAGGCGGAGAGACCCAGTACTTC.

This clonotype has just one count. The chain recombines TRBV5-1 with TRBJ2-7; 7 bases are shared with TRBD1. This CDR3 spans 13 amino acids. CDR1 is SGHRS and CDR2 is YFSETQ in the germline V gene. The ends lost 8 bases at V and 1 base at J; junction bases unmatched: 6. This CDR3 is CASILQGSYEQYF. In nucleotides, the CDR3 is TGCGCCAGTATCTTACAGGGGTCCTACGAGCAGTACTTC.

This clonotype was seen at least ten times. The gene calls are TRBV20-1 and TRBJ1-2; 7 nucleotides match TRBD1. CDR1 is DFQATT and CDR2 is SNEGSKA in the germline V gene (reference sequence). The CDR3 spans 16 residues. J gave up 0 bases and V 1 base, and 8 bases lay outside the gene matches. CDR3 bases: TGCAGTGCTAGAGTTGGGACAGCGACCTCTAACTATGGCTACACCTTC. Translating gives CSARVGTATSNYGYTF.

This clonotype has at least ten counts. This sequence joins TRBV5-1 and TRBJ2-3, with D perhaps TRBD2 (5 bases). The CDR3 contains 16 residues. V shed 0 bases and J shed 1 base, with 12 bases lying between them. Germline CDR1 and CDR2: SGHRS and YFSETQ. In DNA form, the CDR3 reads TGCGCCAGCAGCTTGGTACCGGGAAGCGGCACAGATACGCAGTATTTT. This sequence encodes CASSLVPGSGTDTQYF.

This clonotype has a count of ten or more. Given the absence of the conserved phenylalanine or tryptophan at the CDR3 end, a read error is likely. V is TRBV7-2 and J is TRBJ1-2; D not certain. Germline V CDR1 and CDR2: SGHTA, FQGNSA. This CDR3 comprises 12 residues. V dropped 4 bases and J dropped 8 bases, with 11 bases sitting between them. The CDR3 sequence: CASSWFGGGYTL. Written as DNA, the CDR3 is TGTGCCAGCAGCTGGTTCGGAGGAGGCTACACCTTA.

This clonotype was counted many times. The chain combines TRBV7-9 with TRBJ2-3, with a possible D match to TRBD1 (6 bases). The CDR3 extends over 14 amino acids. Germline-derived CDR1 and CDR2 are SEHNR and FQNEAQ (reference sequence). V gave up 7 bases and J gave up 1 base, with 12 bases separating them. The CDR3 nucleotides are TGTGCCAGCACCCCAGGGGATGGCACAGATACGCAGTATTTT. Its translation: CASTPGDGTDTQYF. Complete variable domain (other parts from reference TRBV7-9 and TRBJ2-3): DTGVSQNPRHKITKRGQNVTFRCDPISEHNRLYWYRQTLGQGPEFLTYFQNEAQLEKSRLLSDRFSAERPKGSFSTLEIQRTEQGDSAMYLCASTPGDGTDTQYFGPGTRLTVL.

This clonotype was counted at least ten times. V and J are TRBV27 and TRBJ1-5, with 8 bases that match TRBD1. The CDR3 has 15 residues. V lost 5 bases, J lost 5 bases, and 8 bases stayed unmatched. Germline V gene sequence: CDR1 MNHEY, CDR2 SMNVEV (reference sequence). The CDR3 DNA reads TGTGCCAGCAGTCCAACCTCGGACAGGGATCAGCCCCAGCATTTT. It encodes CASSPTSDRDQPQHF.

Only a few counts were recorded for this clonotype. The genes are TRBV6-2 or TRBV6-3 and TRBJ2-7; 8 nucleotides align to TRBD2. CDR3 length: 14 amino acids. After removal of 10 bases from V and 0 bases from J, the junction contained 8 bases not matched to a gene. Germline-derived CDR1 and CDR2 are MNHEY and SVGEGT. The chain's CDR3 is CAIQRERGSYEQYF. The CDR3 nucleotides read TGTGCCATCCAGCGGGAGCGGGGCTCCTACGAGCAGTACTTC.

This clonotype was found many times. The chain has TRBV4-1 and TRBJ1-2; D perhaps matches TRBD1 (5 bases). The CDR3 totals 15 residues. The germline CDR1 and CDR2 sequences are MGHRA and YSYEKL. V was trimmed by 4 bases and J by 7 bases, leaving 19 bases between them. The CDR3 region is CASSRSSGGVGGYTF. CDR3 in DNA: TGCGCCAGCAGCCGAAGCTCTGGGGGTGTGGGTGGCTACACCTTC.

This clonotype was counted ten times or more. The J gene is TRBJ1-4, the V gene TRBV12-3 or TRBV12-4; the D gene is possibly TRBD1 (5 bases). Trimming removed 4 bases at V and 7 bases at J, with 19 bases between. This CDR3 spans 16 amino acids. The CDR3 region has the DNA TGTGCCAGCAGTTCTCGGGGGAAAATATACGGTGAAAAACTGTTTTTT. Translated, it gives CASSSRGKIYGEKLFF.

This clonotype was counted at least ten times. The genes are TRBV18 and TRBJ1-6; D is perhaps TRBD1 (5 bases). V lost 7 bases and J 10 bases, leaving 14 bases between the germline ends. This CDR3 spans 13 amino acids. The germline gives CDR1 KGHSH, CDR2 LQKENI. In nucleotides, the CDR3 is TGTGCCAGCTTCGACAGCCGTGGGTCACCCCTCCACTTT. Translating it yields CASFDSRGSPLHF.

The sample holds many counts of this clonotype. The chain couples TRBV7-9 to TRBJ2-7; D possibly uses TRBD1 or TRBD2 (7 bases each). Trimming pared 7 bases from V and 9 bases from J, leaving 16 bases between. This CDR3 contains 12 residues. CDR1 and CDR2 from the germline V gene are SEHNR and FQNEAQ (reference sequence). CDR3: CASTPGGDGQYF. The CDR3 DNA reads TGTGCCAGCACCCCAGGGGGGGATGGGCAGTACTTC.

The chain uses TRBV4-1 and TRBJ2-2, with D possibly TRBD1 on 5 matching bases. This CDR3 is built from 15 residues. V lost 3 bases to trimming and J lost 4 bases, with 12 bases between them. Germline-derived CDR1 and CDR2 are MGHRA and YSYEKL. The CDR3 DNA reads as TGCGCCAGCAGCCATAGCCTAAGGGGCACCGGGGAGCTGTTTTTT. Translation gives CASSHSLRGTGELFF.

This clonotype has at least ten counts. The chain is built from TRBV5-1 and TRBJ2-7, with 10 bases lining up with TRBD1. Trimming at V came to 7 bases and at J to 5 bases, leaving 6 bases not matched to a gene. Germline V gene data show CDR1 as SGHRS and CDR2 as YFSETQ. The CDR3 is made up of 13 amino acids. The CDR3 DNA sequence: TGCGCCAGCCAGGAGACAGGGGGCCACGAGCAGTACTTC. This translates into CASQETGGHEQYF.

This clonotype was seen many times. The chain uses TRBV19 and TRBJ1-5; a weak D match, TRBD1 (5 bases). Trimming stripped 8 bases from V and 7 bases from J, with 18 bases between. CDR3 size: 14 residues. Germline assignment: CDR1 LNHDA and CDR2 SQIVND (reference sequence). The CDR3 DNA reads as TGTGCCAGTTCGGGGGGAACACGGAGCCAGCCCCAGCATTTT. It yields the protein CASSGGTRSQPQHF.

Relative to its sample, this clonotype is medium-sized. The V gene is TRBV20-1, the J gene TRBJ2-5; 9 nucleotides match TRBD2. J was trimmed by 5 bases and V by 7 bases; bases with no gene match: 5. Germline V gene lookup returns CDR1 DFQATT and CDR2 SNEGSKA (reference sequence). This CDR3 is built from 12 residues. The CDR3 DNA sequence: TGCAGTGTCCAAAGCGGGAGGGAGACCCAGTACTTC. Residues: CSVQSGRETQYF.

This clonotype was counted at least ten times. The rearrangement links TRBV5-1 to TRBJ1-1; D not certain. The CDR3 is 15 amino acids. V was pared by 0 bases and J by 1 base, with 10 bases between. In germline, CDR1 is SGHRS, CDR2 YFSETQ. The CDR3 here is CASSLVTNRNTEAFF. Here the CDR3 DNA reads TGCGCCAGCAGCTTGGTGACGAACAGGAACACTGAAGCTTTCTTT.

The chain has TRBV5-1 and TRBJ1-4; a possible D gene is TRBD1 (6 bases). Germline assignment: CDR1 SGHRS and CDR2 YFSETQ. The CDR3 has 16 amino acids. Trimming removed 2 bases from V and 3 bases from J, with 14 bases in between. Written as DNA, the CDR3 is TGCGCCAGCAGCTTACAGGGAAGAGGTGCTAATGAAAAACTGTTTTTT. Encoded protein: CASSLQGRGANEKLFF. The complete variable domain, with remaining parts taken from reference TRBV5-1 and TRBJ1-4, reads KAGVTQTPRYLIKTRGQQVTLSCSPISGHRSVSWYQQTPGQGLQFLFEYFSETQRNKGNFPGRFSGRQFSNSRSEMNVSTLELGDSALYLCASSLQGRGANEKLFFGSGTQLSVL.